This T cell receptor (beta chain) was sequenced during a study of monozygotic twins with inflammatory bowel disease. Study-level points and caveats: Repertoire similarity matched across concordant and discordant twins, perhaps owing to limited power.

The CDR3 spans 13 residues. Germline CDR1 is SGHTA and CDR2 is FQGTGA. TCRdb re-called the 5' RACE reads and catalogs CDR3 proteins one per entry, DNA excluded. This listing includes 420,000 or so distinct CDR3 sequences. Note on this clonotype: Its antigen is currently unknown.

The sequence was collected from a human donor with ulcerative colitis or Crohn's disease, or a healthy co-twin of an affected twin (not recorded which). V and J are TRBV7-3 and TRBJ2-7. The sequencing sample was made of blood. The CDR3 region is CASSLNDGYEQYF.